This T cell receptor (beta chain) stems from a study of cytomegalovirus exposure and HLA in healthy donors. This CDR3 has 16 amino acids. Unmatched junction bases numbered 12, after V lost 6 bases and J lost 5 bases. CDR1 and CDR2 from the germline V gene are MNHEY and SMNVEV (reference sequence). This PCR relied on a set of 60 Vbeta primers and 13 Jbeta primers. Measured with immunoSEQ multiplex PCR; TCRdb has only the in-frame clones, and not every one. The table records 90,000 to 120,000 clones, around 73% of them present only once. This TCR came from a man aged 25-45 years in good health and CMV-seronegative. The V call is TRBV27, the J call TRBJ2-3, with 9 bases matching TRBD2. The sequenced sample was PBMCs. This CDR3 is CASSAPASGERDTQYF. The DNA of the CDR3 is TGTGCCAGCAGCGCCCCAGCTAGCGGGGAACGAGATACGCAGTATTTT.